The 14 T cell receptor beta chains reported below all come from one sample, sequenced in a study of beta chain features in type 1 diabetes. Expressed TCRB transcripts were sequenced because the entire RNA isolate underwent reverse transcription. The data were produced by immunoSEQ multiplex PCR, yet TCRdb's version contains in-frame clones alone and is incomplete. The sample has about 470,000 clones, roughly 31% seen once. Sequencing was performed on naive CD4+ T cells from blood. Receptor source: a man between 18 and 35 years old in good health.

The sample holds a few counts of this clone. J is TRBJ2-1 and V is TRBV25-1; D call uncertain. Germline CDR1 reads MGHDK; CDR2 reads SYGVNS. With 4 bases removed from V and 0 bases from J, the gap between germline ends came to 13 bases. This CDR3 contains 16 residues. CDR3 in amino acids: CASSGSWAVSYNEQFF. CDR3 DNA: TGTGCCAGCAGTGGCAGTTGGGCCGTCTCCTACAATGAGCAGTTCTTC.

The chain is built from TRBV5-6 and TRBJ1-5; D call uncertain. The germline V gene encodes CDR1 SGHDT and CDR2 YYEEEE. This CDR3 contains 12 residues. V was clipped by 2 bases and J by 6 bases, with 6 bases between them. The CDR3 DNA reads TGTGCCAGCAGCTTAGGTAGTCAGCCCCAGCATTTT. Protein: CASSLGSQPQHF.

V gene TRBV7-2 combines with J gene TRBJ2-7; D is unresolved. The CDR3 totals 14 residues. Looked up from germline, CDR1 is SGHTA and CDR2 is FQGNSA. Trimming cost V 5 bases and J 0 bases, with 11 bases left between them. For the CDR3, the DNA is TGTGCCAGCAGCCCTGGACCGAACTCCTACGAGCAGTACTTC. It specifies CASSPGPNSYEQYF.

This clone was seen a handful of times. CDR3 DNA sequence: TGTGCCAGCAGTAACGGGCCTCCTGGTTACTACGAGCAGTACTTC. Amino acids: CASSNGPPGYYEQYF. The chain recombines TRBV25-1 with TRBJ2-7; no clear D gene. CDR1 is MGHDK and CDR2 is SYGVNS in the germline V gene. V was trimmed by 5 bases and J by 3 bases, leaving 17 bases between them. The CDR3 is 15 residues long.

The chain is built from TRBV4-1 and TRBJ2-1, with a tentative D call TRBD1 (6 bases). V shed 1 base and J shed 9 bases, with 13 bases lying between them. The germline V gene encodes CDR1 MGHRA and CDR2 YSYEKL. The CDR3 loop spans 14 amino acids. The CDR3 is CASSQALGAGEQFF. Written as DNA, the CDR3 is TGCGCCAGCAGCCAAGCTCTGGGGGCGGGTGAGCAGTTCTTC.

The CDR3 nucleotides read TGTGCCAGCACCTTTAGCGGGAGGGATGAGCAGTTCTTC. It yields the protein CASTFSGRDEQFF. This rearrangement joins TRBV5-4 to TRBJ2-1; 11 nucleotides align to TRBD2. The V gene end was trimmed by 6 bases and the J gene end by 8 bases; junction bases not matched to a gene: 4. The CDR3 totals 13 residues. Per germline, CDR1 SGHNT and CDR2 YYREEE (reference sequence).

A few counts support this clone. J is TRBJ2-5 and V is TRBV15; 9 nucleotides align to TRBD2. CDR3 length: 15 amino acids. Germline V gene lookup returns CDR1 LNHNV and CDR2 YYDKDF (reference sequence). V shed 0 bases and J 6 bases; nucleotides not matched to a gene: 5. DNA of the CDR3: TGTGCCACCAGCAGAGACCTTAGCGGGGGAAAGACCCAGTACTTC. The encoded protein is CATSRDLSGGKTQYF.

This clone was counted a few times. The chain employs TRBV7-8 and TRBJ2-1; D is unresolved. The CDR3 runs to 15 residues. Trimming took off 7 bases at V and 0 bases at J, with 13 bases between the two ends. Germline V CDR1 and CDR2: SGHVS, FQNEAQ. CDR3 DNA sequence: TGTGCCAGCACTAACTACCGGAGCTCCTACAATGAGCAGTTCTTC. This codes for CASTNYRSSYNEQFF.

This clone was detected once. The chain links TRBV2 to TRBJ2-1; D ambiguous. V lost 5 bases and J 7 bases, leaving 12 bases between the germline ends. CDR1 is SNHLY and CDR2 is FYNNEI in the germline V gene. There are 13 residues in the CDR3. CDR3 in DNA: TGTGCCAGCAGTAGCTCGACGGGTAATGAGCAGTTCTTC. Translated: CASSSSTGNEQFF.

This clone has just a few counts. The gene calls are TRBV7-2 and TRBJ2-7; no reliable D call. Trimming stripped 5 bases from V and 4 bases from J, with 18 bases between. The CDR3 length is 15 residues. Germline V gene sequence: CDR1 SGHTA, CDR2 FQGNSA. In nucleotides, the CDR3 is TGTGCCAGCAGCCTGGACGGGCCTCACAAATACGAGCAGTACTTC. Residues: CASSLDGPHKYEQYF.

This chain connects TRBV30 to TRBJ2-1; TRBD2 aligns across 10 bases. Germline V gene sequence: CDR1 GTSNPN, CDR2 SVGIG (reference sequence). This CDR3 has 14 amino acids. J was trimmed by 1 base and V by 8 bases; bases with no gene match: 5. The CDR3 reads CAQNSGRSYNEQFF. CDR3 coding DNA: TGTGCCCAGAATAGCGGGAGGTCCTACAATGAGCAGTTCTTC.

This clone was counted between two and nine times. The rearrangement uses TRBV4-2 and TRBJ2-1; D is unclear. The CDR3 runs to 15 residues. V was cut by 5 bases and J by 0 bases, with 11 bases left in between. Germline CDR1 LGHNA, CDR2 YNFKEQ. The CDR3 coding sequence is TGTGCCAGCAGCTCAGATCAGAGCTCCTACAATGAGCAGTTCTTC. Translating gives CASSSDQSSYNEQFF.

The sample holds a few counts of this clone. The chain recombines TRBV12-5 with TRBJ2-3; D possibly corresponds to TRBD2 (5 bases). The CDR3 is made up of 13 amino acids. CDR1 LGHNT and CDR2 FRNRAP come from the germline V gene. Trimming pared 7 bases from V and 4 bases from J, leaving 12 bases between. CDR3 DNA sequence: TGTGCTAGTGCCTATCTAGCCGCAGATACGCAGTATTTT. It is translated as CASAYLAADTQYF.

The V call is TRBV7-6, the J call TRBJ2-7, with TRBD1 matching over 9 bases. The germline CDR1 and CDR2 sequences are SGHVS and FNYEAQ. The J segment lost 5 bases and the V segment lost 5 bases, leaving 7 bases of the junction unmatched. This CDR3 is 14 amino acids long. The CDR3 is CASSRGQGFHEQYF. The CDR3 region has the DNA TGTGCCAGCAGCCGCGGACAGGGGTTCCACGAGCAGTACTTC.